The 17 T cell receptor beta chains reported below all come from one sample, sequenced in a study of T-cell memory formation after mild COVID-19. TCRdb reanalysed the 5' RACE reads using MiXCR and keeps one entry per CDR3 protein. The sample has about 620,000 distinct CDR3 sequences, 15% to 20% seen once; the top ten hold about 12%. Sample: PBMCs or a T cell subset sorted from them (not recorded which). These receptors were taken from an adult woman who had mild COVID-19 (a few samples of this study predate the infection). Cell type and time point are not known.

The gene calls are TRBV12-3 or TRBV12-4 and TRBJ2-1, with D uncertain. The CDR3 contains 14 residues. The ends were cut back, 5 bases at V and 9 bases at J, with 17 bases in the middle. Written as DNA, the CDR3 is TGTGCCAGCAGTAGGACGAACGAGCGCGGTGAGCAGTTCTTC. This codes for CASSRTNERGEQFF.

The chain is built from TRBV24-1 and TRBJ2-1, with 8 bases lining up with TRBD2. The germline V gene encodes CDR1 KGHDR and CDR2 SFDVKD. The CDR3 runs to 18 residues. V dropped 4 bases and J dropped 0; count of bases not matched to a gene: 10. As DNA, the CDR3 is TGTGCCACCAGTGACCACCTTGGTAGCGGGGACTCCTACAATGAGCAGTTCTTC. Translating it yields CATSDHLGSGDSYNEQFF.

In its sample, this clonotype was seen a few times. V usage is TRBV7-9 and J usage is TRBJ1-2, with 8 positions matching TRBD1. Germline CDR1 and CDR2: SEHNR and FQNEAQ (reference sequence). Trimming took 1 base from V and 5 from J; bases not matched to a gene: 6. CDR3 length equals 15 residues. This CDR3 is CASSLVPGGNYGYTF. The CDR3 region has the DNA TGTGCCAGCAGCTTAGTCCCAGGGGGCAATTATGGCTACACCTTC.

The table lists this clonotype with a few counts. This rearrangement joins TRBV12-3 or TRBV12-4 to TRBJ2-3; 8 bases agree with TRBD1. V lost 7 bases, J lost 2 bases, and 8 bases stayed unmatched. CDR3 length: 15 amino acids. CDR3 nucleotides: TGTGCCAGCACCCGACAGGGGTTCCCCACAGATACGCAGTATTTT. Protein: CASTRQGFPTDTQYF.

In this sample, this clonotype turned up many times. V is TRBV5-1 and J is TRBJ2-7, with 7 bases aligning to TRBD1. The junction had 6 bases not matched to a gene; V was cut back by 4 bases and J by 2 bases. The CDR3 covers 14 residues. Per germline, CDR1 SGHRS and CDR2 YFSETQ. CDR3 sequence reads: CASSEGGSPYEQYF. CDR3 coding DNA: TGCGCCAGCAGCGAAGGGGGCTCTCCCTACGAGCAGTACTTC. The complete variable domain, with remaining parts taken from reference TRBV5-1 and TRBJ2-7, reads KAGVTQTPRYLIKTRGQQVTLSCSPISGHRSVSWYQQTPGQGLQFLFEYFSETQRNKGNFPGRFSGRQFSNSRSEMNVSTLELGDSALYLCASSEGGSPYEQYFGPGTRLTVT.

This clonotype has only a few counts. The chain employs TRBV5-1 and TRBJ1-1, with D maybe TRBD1 (6 bases). V lost 0 bases to trimming and J lost 1 base, with 13 bases between them. Germline assignment: CDR1 SGHRS and CDR2 YFSETQ. There are 16 residues in the CDR3. The CDR3 nucleotides read TGCGCCAGCAGCTTGGCCTCCGGGACAAGGAACACTGAAGCTTTCTTT. Protein product: CASSLASGTRNTEAFF.

CDR3 sequence reads: CSAWIVYEQYF. The CDR3 DNA reads as TGCAGTGCGTGGATTGTTTACGAGCAGTACTTC. The V call is TRBV20-1, the J call TRBJ2-7, with no clear D. Germline-derived CDR1 and CDR2 are DFQATT and SNEGSKA (reference sequence). The CDR3 runs 11 residues. V gave up 6 bases and J gave up 4 bases, with 10 bases separating them.

This clonotype was counted a few times. This sequence joins TRBV2 and TRBJ1-5; TRBD1 aligns across 7 bases. The ends lost 3 bases at V and 3 bases at J; junction bases unmatched: 5. This CDR3 spans 15 amino acids. The V gene's germline CDR1 is SNHLY and CDR2 FYNNEI. CDR3 coding DNA: TGTGCCAGCAGTGACTCGACAGGGATCAATCAGCCCCAGCATTTT. Translating it yields CASSDSTGINQPQHF.

The chain employs TRBV29-1 and TRBJ1-1; the D gene is possibly TRBD1 (5 bases). The V end lost 8 bases, the J end lost 1 base, and 20 bases lay between the germline ends. CDR1 SQVTM and CDR2 ANQGSEA come from the germline V gene. This CDR3 contains 15 residues. The CDR3 nucleotides are TGCAGCACTCAAAGTTCGGGCAGGGAGAACACTGAAGCTTTCTTT. This codes for CSTQSSGRENTEAFF.

CDR3 sequence (DNA): TGTGCCAGCAGCTTAGCAGGGACGAACACTGAAGCTTTCTTT. This translates into CASSLAGTNTEAFF. The chain is built from TRBV7-2 and TRBJ1-1, with a tentative D call TRBD1 (5 bases). CDR3 length: 14 residues. Per germline, CDR1 SGHTA and CDR2 FQGNSA. Trimming removed 0 bases from V and 1 base from J, with 6 bases in between.

This clonotype was observed at least ten times. This chain uses TRBV12-3 or TRBV12-4 with TRBJ2-5; D is undetermined. The CDR3 loop spans 17 amino acids. Trimming stripped 3 bases from V and 3 bases from J, with 20 bases between. The CDR3, as DNA: TGTGCCAGCAGTTTTCCCCCAGTGGGGTCCCATAAAGAGACCCAGTACTTC. This codes for CASSFPPVGSHKETQYF.

The chain links TRBV11-2 to TRBJ1-1; D is unclear. The CDR3 contains 16 residues. Germline CDR1 reads SGHAT; CDR2 reads FQNNGV. With 1 base removed from V and 1 base from J, the gap between germline ends came to 13 bases. The DNA of the CDR3 is TGTGCCAGCAGCTTAGGCAATGGACGGTGGAACACTGAAGCTTTCTTT. The encoded protein is CASSLGNGRWNTEAFF. The full variable domain, its missing parts supplied by reference TRBV11-2 and TRBJ1-1, is EAGVAQSPRYKIIEKRQSVAFWCNPISGHATLYWYQQILGQGPKLLIQFQNNGVVDDSQLPKDRFSAERLKGVDSTLKIQPAKLEDSAVYLCASSLGNGRWNTEAFFGQGTRLTVV.

There are a few counts of this clonotype. The chain links TRBV6-5 to TRBJ2-7, with 7 bases lining up with TRBD1. V gave up 6 bases and J gave up 4 bases; unmatched junction bases: 9. Germline CDR1 is MNHEY and CDR2 is SVGAGI. The CDR3 runs to 14 residues. CDR3: CASRSYRGIYEQYF. CDR3 nucleotide sequence: TGTGCCAGCAGATCCTACAGGGGAATATACGAGCAGTACTTC.

In this sample, this clonotype turned up a few times. The rearrangement uses TRBV7-8 and TRBJ2-5; D not resolved. CDR1 is SGHVS, CDR2 FQNEAQ, per germline. Trimming pared 2 bases from V and 0 bases from J, leaving 16 bases between. The CDR3 covers 17 residues. CDR3 sequence (DNA): TGTGCCAGCAGCTTACACTCCCTCATTAAGTACCAAGAGACCCAGTACTTC. Translated: CASSLHSLIKYQETQYF.

A few counts support this clonotype. The gene calls are TRBV29-1 and TRBJ2-7; unclear D gene. Germline values: CDR1 SQVTM, CDR2 ANQGSEA. This CDR3 is 13 amino acids long. The V end lost 4 bases, the J end lost 1 base, and 11 bases lay between the germline ends. CDR3 DNA sequence: TGCAGCGTTGTAGGCGCCACGTCCTACGAGCAGTACTTC. This sequence encodes CSVVGATSYEQYF.

The chain uses TRBV19 and TRBJ1-1, with 7 nucleotides matching TRBD1. J was trimmed by 10 bases and V by 5 bases; bases with no gene match: 13. The CDR3 has 14 amino acids. Germline CDR1 is LNHDA and CDR2 is SQIVND (reference sequence). DNA for the CDR3: TGTGCCAGTAGTTTCCCAGACAGGGAAGCGGGAGCTTTCTTT. Its protein product is CASSFPDREAGAFF.

V is TRBV11-3 and J is TRBJ2-5, with D perhaps matching TRBD2 (6 bases). Germline V gene sequence: CDR1 SGHNT, CDR2 YENEEA. Trimming left V 5 bases short and J 4 bases short, with 17 bases between. This CDR3 is 15 amino acids long. The CDR3 bases are TGTGCCAGCAGCCCCCCCGGGACTTATGTAGAGACCCAGTACTTC. The encoded protein is CASSPPGTYVETQYF.